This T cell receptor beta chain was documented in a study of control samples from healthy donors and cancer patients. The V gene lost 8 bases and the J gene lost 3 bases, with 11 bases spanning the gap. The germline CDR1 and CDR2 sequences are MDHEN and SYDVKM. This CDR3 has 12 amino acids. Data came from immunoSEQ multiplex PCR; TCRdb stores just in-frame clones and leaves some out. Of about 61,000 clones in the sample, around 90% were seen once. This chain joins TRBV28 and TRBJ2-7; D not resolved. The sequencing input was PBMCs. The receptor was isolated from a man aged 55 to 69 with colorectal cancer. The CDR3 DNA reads TGTGCCAGCCGTTCCGCCCTCTACGAGCAGTACTTC. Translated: CASRSALYEQYF.